The 14 T cell receptor beta chains listed next were all sequenced from one sample in a study of yellow fever vaccine responses in identical twins. TCRdb itself ran the RT-PCR reads through MiXCR, one entry per CDR3 protein. The sample holds under 1,500 distinct CDR3 sequences, 84% seen once. Sequencing used T cells from blood (PBMCs), unsorted or a sorted subset (not recorded which), obtained before or after yellow fever vaccination (not recorded which). The receptor set was obtained from a woman between 18 and 29 years old who received the yellow fever vaccine.

V usage is TRBV6-1 and J usage is TRBJ1-2, with D perhaps matching TRBD1 (6 bases). Germline loops: CDR1 MNHNS, CDR2 SASEGT. This CDR3 comprises 16 residues. V shed 5 bases and J shed 7 bases, with 23 bases lying between them. CDR3 residues: CASSTLGGTKLGGYTF. The DNA of the CDR3 is TGTGCCAGCAGTACGCTCGGGGGGACAAAACTGGGTGGCTACACCTTC.

The chain employs TRBV10-1 and TRBJ2-7; D possibly corresponds to TRBD2 (5 bases). The germline CDR1 and CDR2 sequences are WNHNN and SYGVQD (reference sequence). The V end lost 9 bases, the J end lost 3 bases, and 12 bases lay between the germline ends. The CDR3 runs to 12 residues. CDR3 region: CARKAVHYEQYF. DNA for the CDR3: TGCGCCAGGAAAGCGGTCCACTACGAGCAGTACTTC.

The chain links TRBV6-2 or TRBV6-3 to TRBJ2-7; D gene ambiguous. The CDR3 contains 12 residues. V was pared by 7 bases and J by 3 bases, with 10 bases between. The V gene's germline CDR1 is MNHEY and CDR2 SVGEGT. The CDR3 DNA reads as TGTGCCAGCACTCCCGGATACTACGAGCAGTACTTC. Protein sequence: CASTPGYYEQYF.

J is TRBJ2-7 and V is TRBV6-5; 8 bases fit TRBD2. Per the germline V gene, CDR1 is MNHEY and CDR2 is SVGAGI. CDR3 length: 13 residues. With V trimmed by 6 bases and J by 3 bases, 4 bases remained unmatched. CDR3 bases: TGTGCCAGCAGCGGGGGGGCCATCTACGAGCAGTACTTC. Amino acid sequence: CASSGGAIYEQYF.

This clonotype was seen only a few times. The chain recombines TRBV4-1 with TRBJ2-6, with D possibly being TRBD2 (5 bases). CDR3 length: 16 residues. Deletions cut 1 base from V and 0 bases from J, with 7 bases between. Per germline, CDR1 MGHRA and CDR2 YSYEKL. CDR3 residues: CASSQAEGSGANVLTF. CDR3 in DNA: TGCGCCAGCAGCCAAGCTGAGGGCTCTGGGGCCAACGTCCTGACTTTC.

The V call is TRBV12-3 or TRBV12-4, the J call TRBJ1-2, with D tentatively TRBD1 (5 bases). The CDR3 runs 13 residues. V was shortened by 5 bases and J by 1 base, with 8 bases between the two germline ends. The CDR3 nucleotides read TGTGCCAGCAGTCAGACAGATAACTATGGCTACACCTTC. This codes for CASSQTDNYGYTF.

This clonotype was counted between two and nine times. The chain employs TRBV4-1 and TRBJ1-1, with TRBD1 identical over 10 bases. CDR1 is MGHRA and CDR2 is YSYEKL in the germline V gene. There are 15 residues in the CDR3. J lost 5 bases, V lost 2 bases, and 5 bases had no gene match. CDR3 residues: CASSQMTGGWTEAFF. In DNA, the CDR3 is TGCGCCAGCAGCCAAATGACAGGGGGCTGGACTGAAGCTTTCTTT.

This chain connects TRBV11-2 to TRBJ2-7, with unresolved D. Germline V gene sequence: CDR1 SGHAT, CDR2 FQNNGV. The ends were cut back, 5 bases at V and 7 bases at J, with 15 bases in the middle. This CDR3 contains 13 residues. The CDR3 DNA reads TGTGCCAGCAGCCCCCCTGCTGACTGGGAGCAGTACTTC. This encodes CASSPPADWEQYF.

Only one count was recorded for this clonotype. The rearrangement links TRBV28 to TRBJ2-5, with 12 positions matching TRBD2. CDR1 MDHEN and CDR2 SYDVKM come from the germline V gene. The CDR3 has 16 residues. Trimming took 4 bases from V and 5 from J; bases not matched to a gene: 8. CDR3 sequence: CASSSRTSGARETQYF. CDR3 in DNA: TGTGCCAGCAGTTCACGGACTAGCGGGGCGCGGGAGACCCAGTACTTC.

The V gene is TRBV12-3 or TRBV12-4, the J gene TRBJ2-4; no definite D call. The CDR3 loop spans 17 amino acids. V was shortened by 2 bases and J by 5 bases, with 19 bases between the two germline ends. CDR3: CASSLRRIRVSQNIQYF. In DNA, the CDR3 is TGTGCCAGCAGTTTACGGCGTATTCGGGTCAGCCAAAACATTCAGTACTTC.

In this sample, this clonotype turned up a few times. The J gene is TRBJ1-3, the V gene TRBV10-1; 7 bases match TRBD1. This CDR3 comprises 14 residues. V dropped 4 bases and J dropped 4; count of bases not matched to a gene: 4. Per germline, CDR1 WNHNN and CDR2 SYGVQD (reference sequence). CDR3 nucleotide sequence: TGCGCCAGCAGTGCTACAGGGGCGGGAAACACCATATATTTT. It encodes CASSATGAGNTIYF.

The chain uses TRBV11-1 and TRBJ2-7; a weak D match, TRBD1 (6 bases). CDR1 and CDR2 from the germline V gene are SGHAT and FQDESV (reference sequence). V shed 7 bases and J shed 3 bases, with 10 bases lying between them. This CDR3 comprises 12 residues. CDR3 amino acids: CASTLQGYEQYF. The CDR3 DNA sequence: TGTGCCAGCACTTTACAGGGCTACGAGCAGTACTTC.

V is TRBV19 and J is TRBJ2-7; a weak D match, TRBD2 (6 bases). Looked up from germline, CDR1 is LNHDA and CDR2 is SQIVND (reference sequence). With 5 bases removed from V and 5 bases from J, the gap between germline ends came to 13 bases. CDR3 length: 13 residues. The CDR3, as DNA: TGTGCCAGTAGTCCCAACGGGGGAAACGAGCAGTACTTC. Its translation: CASSPNGGNEQYF. Together with reference TRBV19 and TRBJ2-7, the CDR3 gives the full variable domain: DGGITQSPKYLFRKEGQNVTLSCEQNLNHDAMYWYRQDPGQGLRLIYYSQIVNDFQKGDIAEGYSVSREKKESFPLTVTSAQKNPTAFYLCASSPNGGNEQYFGPGTRLTVT.

This clonotype has only a few counts. The rearrangement links TRBV3-1 to TRBJ2-1; no clear D. Looked up from germline, CDR1 is LGHDT and CDR2 is YNNKEL (reference sequence). V shed 3 bases and J shed 10 bases, with 7 bases lying between them. The CDR3 spans 11 residues. CDR3 sequence: CASSQVGEQFF. As DNA, the CDR3 is TGTGCCAGCAGCCAGGTGGGGGAGCAGTTCTTC.